This T cell receptor beta chain was sequenced for a study of spatial heterogeneity in lung cancer. Study context: At a median of approximately 22 months after resection, follow-up PBMC samples were sequenced when available. Consistent detection of more beta-chain than alpha-chain sequences was observed. Study observations and caveats: TCRs found ubiquitously expanded in tumor appeared in blood more at resection than at follow-up.

TCR cDNA molecules were tagged individually, and each one carried a unique molecular identifier. TCRdb called the 5' RACE reads again in MiXCR, with one record for every CDR3 protein. The sample lists tens of thousands of distinct CDR3 sequences, about 5.2% occurring once. Germline V gene sequence: CDR1 MNHEY, CDR2 SMNVEV (reference sequence). The CDR3 is 14 amino acids. V shed 2 bases and J 6 bases; nucleotides not matched to a gene: 6. About this clonotype itself: The target antigen is unknown.

Time point described: blood at routine non-recurrence follow-up after resection. Sequencing used PBMCs, obtained at follow-up. The chain has TRBV27 and TRBJ1-2, with TRBD1 matching over 7 bases. The receptor was derived from a female donor with early-stage non-small cell lung cancer. This CDR3 reads CASSLKGARDGYTF. Written as DNA, the CDR3 is TGTGCCAGCAGTTTAAAGGGGGCGCGAGATGGCTACACCTTC.